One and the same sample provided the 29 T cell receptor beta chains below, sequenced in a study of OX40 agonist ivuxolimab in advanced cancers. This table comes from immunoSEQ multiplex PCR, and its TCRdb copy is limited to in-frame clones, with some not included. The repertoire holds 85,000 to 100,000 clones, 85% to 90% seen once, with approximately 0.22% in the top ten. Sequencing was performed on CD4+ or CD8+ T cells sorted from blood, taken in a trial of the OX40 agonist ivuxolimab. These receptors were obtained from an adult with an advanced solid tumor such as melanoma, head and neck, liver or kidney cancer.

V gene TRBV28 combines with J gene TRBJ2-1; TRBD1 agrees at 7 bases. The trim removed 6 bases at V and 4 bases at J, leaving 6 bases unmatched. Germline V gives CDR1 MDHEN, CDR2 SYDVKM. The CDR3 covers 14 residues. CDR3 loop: CASRRGQNYNEQFF. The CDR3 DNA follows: TGTGCCAGCAGGAGGGGACAGAATTACAATGAGCAGTTCTTC.

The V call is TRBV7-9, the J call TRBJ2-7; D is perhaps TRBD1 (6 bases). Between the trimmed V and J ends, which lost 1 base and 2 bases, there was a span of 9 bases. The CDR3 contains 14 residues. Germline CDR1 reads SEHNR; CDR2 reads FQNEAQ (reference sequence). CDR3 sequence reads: CASSLDRVPYEQYV. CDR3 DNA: TGTGCCAGCAGCTTAGACAGGGTTCCCTACGAGCAGTACGTC.

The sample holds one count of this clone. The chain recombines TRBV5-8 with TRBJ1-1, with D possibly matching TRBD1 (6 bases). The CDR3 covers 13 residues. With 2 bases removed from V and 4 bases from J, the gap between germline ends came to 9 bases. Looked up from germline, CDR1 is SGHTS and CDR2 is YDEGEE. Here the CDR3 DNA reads TGTGCCAGCAGCTTAACAGGGTCCACTGAAGCTTTCTTT. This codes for CASSLTGSTEAFF.

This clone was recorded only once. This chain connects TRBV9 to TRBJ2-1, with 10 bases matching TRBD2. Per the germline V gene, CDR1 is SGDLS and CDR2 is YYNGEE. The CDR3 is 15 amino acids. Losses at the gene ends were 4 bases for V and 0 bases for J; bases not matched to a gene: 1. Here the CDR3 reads CASSPSGGSYNEQFF. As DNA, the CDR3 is TGTGCCAGCAGCCCTAGCGGGGGCTCCTACAATGAGCAGTTCTTC.

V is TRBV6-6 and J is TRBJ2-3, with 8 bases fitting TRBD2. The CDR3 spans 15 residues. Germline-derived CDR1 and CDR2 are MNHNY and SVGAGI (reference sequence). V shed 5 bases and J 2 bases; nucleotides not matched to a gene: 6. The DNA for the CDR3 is TGTGCCAGCAGTCCTCTGACTAGCGTCACAGATACGCAGTATTTT. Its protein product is CASSPLTSVTDTQYF.

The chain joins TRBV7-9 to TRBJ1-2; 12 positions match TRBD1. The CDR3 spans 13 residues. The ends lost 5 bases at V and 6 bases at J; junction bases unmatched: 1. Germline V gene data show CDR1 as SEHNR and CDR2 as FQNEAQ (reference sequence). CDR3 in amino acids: CASSRDRGHGYTF. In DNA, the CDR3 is TGTGCCAGCAGCCGGGACAGGGGGCATGGCTACACCTTC.

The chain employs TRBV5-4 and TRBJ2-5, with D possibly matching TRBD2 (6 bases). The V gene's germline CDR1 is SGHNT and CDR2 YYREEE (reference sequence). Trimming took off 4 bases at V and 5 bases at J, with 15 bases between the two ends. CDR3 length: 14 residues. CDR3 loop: CASSGPGRGETQYF. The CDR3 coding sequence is TGTGCCAGCAGCGGACCCGGGCGGGGTGAGACCCAGTACTTC. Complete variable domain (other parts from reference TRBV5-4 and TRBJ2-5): ETGVTQSPTHLIKTRGQQVTLRCSSQSGHNTVSWYQQALGQGPQFIFQYYREEENGRGNFPPRFSGLQFPNYSSELNVNALELDDSALYLCASSGPGRGETQYFGPGTRLLVL.

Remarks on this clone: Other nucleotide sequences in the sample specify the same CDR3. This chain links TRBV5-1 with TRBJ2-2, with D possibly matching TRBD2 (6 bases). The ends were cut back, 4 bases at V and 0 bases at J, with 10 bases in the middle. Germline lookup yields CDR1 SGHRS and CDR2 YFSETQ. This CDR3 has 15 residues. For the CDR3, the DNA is TGCGCCAGCAGCAGGGACTCCGCGAACACCGGGGAGCTGTTTTTT. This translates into CASSRDSANTGELFF.

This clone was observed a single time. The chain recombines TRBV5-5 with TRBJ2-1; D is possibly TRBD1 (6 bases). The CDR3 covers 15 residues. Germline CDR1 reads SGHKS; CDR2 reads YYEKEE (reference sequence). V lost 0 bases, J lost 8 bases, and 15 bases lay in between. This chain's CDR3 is CASSLGQAGIDEQFF. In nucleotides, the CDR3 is TGTGCCAGCAGCTTGGGACAGGCGGGTATCGATGAGCAGTTCTTC.

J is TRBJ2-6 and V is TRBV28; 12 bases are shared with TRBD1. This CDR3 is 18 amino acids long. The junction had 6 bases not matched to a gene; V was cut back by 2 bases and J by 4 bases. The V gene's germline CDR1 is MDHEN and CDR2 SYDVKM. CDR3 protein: CASSLTGTGGRGANVLTF. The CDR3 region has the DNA TGTGCCAGCAGTTTAACTGGGACAGGGGGCCGAGGGGCCAACGTCCTGACTTTC. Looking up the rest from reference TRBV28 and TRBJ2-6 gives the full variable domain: DVKVTQSSRYLVKRTGEKVFLECVQDMDHENMFWYRQDPGLGLRLIYFSYDVKMKEKGDIPEGYSVSREKKERFSLILESASTNQTSMYLCASSLTGTGGRGANVLTFGAGSRLTVL.

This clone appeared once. CDR3 loop: CASSSGRQGVAQPQHF. The CDR3 DNA sequence: TGTGCCAGCAGTTCAGGCAGACAGGGCGTGGCCCAGCCCCAGCATTTT. The chain is built from TRBV6-6 and TRBJ1-5, with 7 bases matching TRBD1. The junction had 13 bases not matched to a gene; V was cut back by 4 bases and J by 7 bases. CDR1 and CDR2 (germline): MNHNY, SVGAGI (reference sequence). This CDR3 spans 16 amino acids.

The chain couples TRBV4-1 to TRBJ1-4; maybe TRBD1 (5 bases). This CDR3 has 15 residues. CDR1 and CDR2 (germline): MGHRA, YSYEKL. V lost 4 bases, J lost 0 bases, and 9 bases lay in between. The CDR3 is CASSRPGATNEKLFF. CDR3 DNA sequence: TGCGCCAGCAGCCGACCGGGGGCAACTAATGAAAAACTGTTTTTT.

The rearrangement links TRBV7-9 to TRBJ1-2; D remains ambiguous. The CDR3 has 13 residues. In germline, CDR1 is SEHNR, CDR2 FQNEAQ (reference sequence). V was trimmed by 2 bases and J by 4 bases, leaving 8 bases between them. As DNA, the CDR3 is TGTGCCAGCAGCTTACGGGGTGGCTATGGCTACACCTTC. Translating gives CASSLRGGYGYTF.

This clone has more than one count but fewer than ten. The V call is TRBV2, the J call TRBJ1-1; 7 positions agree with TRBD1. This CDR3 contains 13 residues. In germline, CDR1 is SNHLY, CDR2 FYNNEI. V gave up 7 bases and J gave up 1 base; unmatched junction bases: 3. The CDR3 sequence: CASKGTANTEAFF. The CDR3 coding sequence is TGTGCCAGCAAAGGGACAGCGAACACTGAAGCTTTCTTT.

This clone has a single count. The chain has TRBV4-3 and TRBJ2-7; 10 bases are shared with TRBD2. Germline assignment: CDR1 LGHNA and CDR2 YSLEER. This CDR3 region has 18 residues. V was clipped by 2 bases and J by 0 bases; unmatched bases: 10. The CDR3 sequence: CASSQRLAGADSSYEQYF. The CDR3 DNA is TGCGCCAGCAGCCAAAGGCTAGCGGGAGCCGATAGCTCCTACGAGCAGTACTTC.

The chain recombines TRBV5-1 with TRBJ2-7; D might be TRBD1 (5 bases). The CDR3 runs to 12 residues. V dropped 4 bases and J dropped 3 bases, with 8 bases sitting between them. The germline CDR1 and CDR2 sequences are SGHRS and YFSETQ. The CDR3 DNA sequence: TGCGCCAGCAGCGCTCAGGGCTACGAGCAGTACTTC. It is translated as CASSAQGYEQYF. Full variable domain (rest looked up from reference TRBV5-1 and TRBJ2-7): KAGVTQTPRYLIKTRGQQVTLSCSPISGHRSVSWYQQTPGQGLQFLFEYFSETQRNKGNFPGRFSGRQFSNSRSEMNVSTLELGDSALYLCASSAQGYEQYFGPGTRLTVT.

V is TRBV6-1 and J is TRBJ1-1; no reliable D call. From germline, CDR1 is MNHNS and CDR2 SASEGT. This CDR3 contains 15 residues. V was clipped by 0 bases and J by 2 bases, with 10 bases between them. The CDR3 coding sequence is TGTGCCAGCAGTGAAGCGCAAGGCGTTAACACTGAAGCTTTCTTT. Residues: CASSEAQGVNTEAFF.

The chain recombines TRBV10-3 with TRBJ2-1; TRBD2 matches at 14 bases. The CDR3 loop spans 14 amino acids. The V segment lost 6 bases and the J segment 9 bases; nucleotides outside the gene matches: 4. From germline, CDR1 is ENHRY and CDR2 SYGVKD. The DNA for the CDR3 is TGTGCCATCAGGGGACTAGCGGGAGAGAGTGAGCAGTTCTTC. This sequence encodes CAIRGLAGESEQFF.

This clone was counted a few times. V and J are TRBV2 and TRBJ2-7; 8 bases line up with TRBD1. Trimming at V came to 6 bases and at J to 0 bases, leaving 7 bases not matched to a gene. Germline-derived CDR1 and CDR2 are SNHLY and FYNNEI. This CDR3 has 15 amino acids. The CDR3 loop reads CASSDRGQASYEQYF. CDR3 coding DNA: TGTGCCAGCAGCGACAGGGGACAGGCCTCCTACGAGCAGTACTTC.

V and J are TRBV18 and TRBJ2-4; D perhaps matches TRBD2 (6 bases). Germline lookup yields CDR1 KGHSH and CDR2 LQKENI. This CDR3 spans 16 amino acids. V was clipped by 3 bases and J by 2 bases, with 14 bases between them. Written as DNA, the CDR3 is TGTGCCAGCTCACCTCGGACTATTACGACCAAAAACATTCAGTACTTC. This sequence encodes CASSPRTITTKNIQYF.

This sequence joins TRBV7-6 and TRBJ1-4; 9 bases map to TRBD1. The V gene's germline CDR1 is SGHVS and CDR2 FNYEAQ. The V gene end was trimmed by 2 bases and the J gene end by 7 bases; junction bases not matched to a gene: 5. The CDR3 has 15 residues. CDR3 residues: CASSLRLGQGEKLFF. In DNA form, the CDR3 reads TGTGCCAGCAGCTTAAGATTGGGACAGGGTGAAAAACTGTTTTTT. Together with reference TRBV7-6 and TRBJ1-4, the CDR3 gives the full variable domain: GAGVSQSPRYKVTKRGQDVALRCDPISGHVSLYWYRQALGQGPEFLTYFNYEAQQDKSGLPNDRFSAERPEGSISTLTIQRTEQRDSAMYRCASSLRLGQGEKLFFGSGTQLSVL.

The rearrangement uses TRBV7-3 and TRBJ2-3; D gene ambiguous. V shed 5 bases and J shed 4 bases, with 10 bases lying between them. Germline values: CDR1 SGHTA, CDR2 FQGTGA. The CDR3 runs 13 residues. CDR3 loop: CASSQRVADTQYF. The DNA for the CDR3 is TGTGCCAGCAGCCAACGAGTGGCAGATACGCAGTATTTT.

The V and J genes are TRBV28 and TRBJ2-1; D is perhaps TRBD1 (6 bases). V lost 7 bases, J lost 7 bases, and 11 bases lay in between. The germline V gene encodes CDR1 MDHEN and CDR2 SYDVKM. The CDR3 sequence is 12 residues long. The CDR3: CASKRTENEQFF. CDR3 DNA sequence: TGTGCCAGCAAACGGACAGAAAATGAGCAGTTCTTC.

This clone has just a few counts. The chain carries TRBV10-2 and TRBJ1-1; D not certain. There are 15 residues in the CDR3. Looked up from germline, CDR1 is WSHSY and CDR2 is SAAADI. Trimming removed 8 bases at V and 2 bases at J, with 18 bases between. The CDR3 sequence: CASRIEGSDNTEAFF. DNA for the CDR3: TGCGCCAGCCGGATTGAGGGTAGCGATAACACTGAAGCTTTCTTT.

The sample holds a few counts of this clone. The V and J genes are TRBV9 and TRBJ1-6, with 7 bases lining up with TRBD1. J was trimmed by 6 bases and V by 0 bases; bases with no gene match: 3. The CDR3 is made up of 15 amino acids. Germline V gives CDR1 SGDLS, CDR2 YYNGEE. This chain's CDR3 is CASSVDTGVNSPLHF. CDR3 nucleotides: TGTGCCAGCAGCGTAGATACAGGGGTTAATTCACCCCTCCACTTT.

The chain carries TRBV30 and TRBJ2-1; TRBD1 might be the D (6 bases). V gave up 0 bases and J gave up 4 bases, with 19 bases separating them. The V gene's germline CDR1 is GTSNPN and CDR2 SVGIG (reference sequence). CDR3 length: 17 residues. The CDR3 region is CAWSVLSGRGSYNEQFF. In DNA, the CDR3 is TGTGCCTGGAGTGTACTGTCGGGCAGGGGTTCTTACAATGAGCAGTTCTTC.

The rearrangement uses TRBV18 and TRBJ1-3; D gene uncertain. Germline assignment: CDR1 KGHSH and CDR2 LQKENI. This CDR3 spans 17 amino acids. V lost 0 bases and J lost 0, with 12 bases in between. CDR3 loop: CASSPPSVDSSGNTIYF. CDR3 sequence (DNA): TGTGCCAGCTCACCACCCTCCGTGGATAGCTCTGGAAACACCATATATTTT. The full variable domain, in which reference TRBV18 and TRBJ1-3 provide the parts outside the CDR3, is NAGVMQNPRHLVRRRGQEARLRCSPMKGHSHVYWYRQLPEEGLKFMVYLQKENIIDESGMPKERFSAEFPKEGPSILRIQQVVRGDSAAYFCASSPPSVDSSGNTIYFGEGSWLTVV.

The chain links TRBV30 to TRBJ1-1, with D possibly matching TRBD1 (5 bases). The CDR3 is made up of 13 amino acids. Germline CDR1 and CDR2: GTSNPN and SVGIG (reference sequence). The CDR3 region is CASIQGGRTEAFF. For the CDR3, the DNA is TGTGCTTCTATCCAGGGTGGTCGGACTGAAGCTTTCTTT.

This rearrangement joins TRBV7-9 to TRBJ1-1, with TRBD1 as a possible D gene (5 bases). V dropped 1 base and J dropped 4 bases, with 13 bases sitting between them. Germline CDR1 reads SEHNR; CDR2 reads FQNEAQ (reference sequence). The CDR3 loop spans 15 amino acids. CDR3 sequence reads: CASSLESGGFTEAFF. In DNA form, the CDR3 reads TGTGCCAGCAGCTTAGAGTCTGGGGGGTTCACTGAAGCTTTCTTT.